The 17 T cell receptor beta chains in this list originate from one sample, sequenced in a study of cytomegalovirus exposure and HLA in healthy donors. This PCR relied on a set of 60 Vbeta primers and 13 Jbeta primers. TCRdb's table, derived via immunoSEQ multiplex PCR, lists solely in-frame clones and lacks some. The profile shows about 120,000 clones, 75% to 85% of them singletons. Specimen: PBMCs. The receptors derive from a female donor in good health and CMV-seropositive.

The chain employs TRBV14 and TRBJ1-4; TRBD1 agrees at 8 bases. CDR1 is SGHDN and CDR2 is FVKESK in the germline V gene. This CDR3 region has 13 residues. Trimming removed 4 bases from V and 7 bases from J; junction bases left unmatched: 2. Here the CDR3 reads CASSRGTGEKLFF. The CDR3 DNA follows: TGTGCCAGCAGCCGAGGGACAGGTGAAAAACTGTTTTTT.

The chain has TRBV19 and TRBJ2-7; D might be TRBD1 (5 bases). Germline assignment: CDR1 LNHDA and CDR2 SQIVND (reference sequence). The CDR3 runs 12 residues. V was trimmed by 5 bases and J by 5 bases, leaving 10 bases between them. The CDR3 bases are TGTGCCAGTAGTCCTACAGGAGACGAGCAGTACTTC. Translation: CASSPTGDEQYF.

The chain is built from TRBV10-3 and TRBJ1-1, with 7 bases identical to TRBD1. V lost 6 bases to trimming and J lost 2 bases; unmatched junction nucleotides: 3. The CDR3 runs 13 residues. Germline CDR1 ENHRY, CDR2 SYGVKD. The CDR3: CAIRGDRNTEAFF. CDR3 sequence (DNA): TGTGCCATCAGGGGGGACAGAAACACTGAAGCTTTCTTT.

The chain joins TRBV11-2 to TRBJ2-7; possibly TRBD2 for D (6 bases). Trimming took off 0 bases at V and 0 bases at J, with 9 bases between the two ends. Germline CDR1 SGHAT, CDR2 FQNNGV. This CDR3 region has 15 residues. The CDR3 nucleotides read TGTGCCAGCAGCTTAGAAGGAGGGTTCTCCTACGAGCAGTACTTC. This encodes CASSLEGGFSYEQYF.

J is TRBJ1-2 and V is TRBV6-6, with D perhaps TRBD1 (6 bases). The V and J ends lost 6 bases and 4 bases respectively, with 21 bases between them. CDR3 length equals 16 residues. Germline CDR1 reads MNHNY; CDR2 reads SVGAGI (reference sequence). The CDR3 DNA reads TGTGCCAGCAGCACGGGGGGGCAAGGGGCGAGCTATGGCTACACCTTC. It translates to CASSTGGQGASYGYTF.

CDR3 nucleotides: TGTGCCAGCAGTTCGTCTGGGGAGGGGAACTATGGCTACACCTTC. It specifies CASSSSGEGNYGYTF. This sequence joins TRBV28 and TRBJ1-2, with D tentatively TRBD1 (5 bases). This CDR3 region has 15 residues. Germline V CDR1 and CDR2: MDHEN, SYDVKM. V gave up 4 bases and J gave up 2 bases, with 14 bases separating them.

CDR3 DNA: TGTGCCAGCAGCCCGGAGTTTACGCGGGAGACCCAGTACTTC. It codes for CASSPEFTRETQYF. The J gene is TRBJ2-5, the V gene TRBV7-2; D remains unclear. CDR1 and CDR2 (germline): SGHTA, FQGNSA. The V end was cut by 5 bases, the J end by 5 bases, with 15 bases between. The CDR3 loop spans 14 amino acids.

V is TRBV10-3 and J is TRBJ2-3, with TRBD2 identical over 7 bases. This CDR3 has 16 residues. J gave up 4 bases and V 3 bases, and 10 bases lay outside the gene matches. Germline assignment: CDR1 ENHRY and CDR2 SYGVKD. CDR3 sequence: CAISDLSGLGADTQYF. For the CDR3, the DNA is TGTGCCATCAGTGACCTCTCCGGACTAGGTGCAGATACGCAGTATTTT.

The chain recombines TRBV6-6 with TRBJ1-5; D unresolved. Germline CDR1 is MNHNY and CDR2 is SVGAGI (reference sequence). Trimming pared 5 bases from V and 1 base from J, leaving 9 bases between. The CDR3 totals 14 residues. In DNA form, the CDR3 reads TGTGCCAGCAGTCCTTCCTTAAGCAATCAGCCCCAGCATTTT. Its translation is CASSPSLSNQPQHF.

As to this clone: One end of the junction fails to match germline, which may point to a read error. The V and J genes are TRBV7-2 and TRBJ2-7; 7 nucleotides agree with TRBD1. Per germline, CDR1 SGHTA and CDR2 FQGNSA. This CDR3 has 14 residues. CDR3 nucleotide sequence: TGTGCCAGCACCTCGGACAGGACCTCCTTCGAGCAGTACTTC. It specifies CASTSDRTSFEQYF.

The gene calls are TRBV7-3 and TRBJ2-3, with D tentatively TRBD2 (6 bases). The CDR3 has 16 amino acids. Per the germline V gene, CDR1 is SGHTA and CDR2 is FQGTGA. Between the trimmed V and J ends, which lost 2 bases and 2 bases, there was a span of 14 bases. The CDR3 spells CASSLRPSVLTDTQYF. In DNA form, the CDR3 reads TGTGCCAGCAGCTTACGCCCTAGCGTACTCACAGATACGCAGTATTTT.

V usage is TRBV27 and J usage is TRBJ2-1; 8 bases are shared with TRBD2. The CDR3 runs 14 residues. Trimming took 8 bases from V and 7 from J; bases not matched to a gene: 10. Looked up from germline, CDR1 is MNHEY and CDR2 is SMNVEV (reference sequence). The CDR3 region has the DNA TGTGCCAGCCGAGATATAGCGGGGAGAAATGAGCAGTTCTTC. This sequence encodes CASRDIAGRNEQFF.

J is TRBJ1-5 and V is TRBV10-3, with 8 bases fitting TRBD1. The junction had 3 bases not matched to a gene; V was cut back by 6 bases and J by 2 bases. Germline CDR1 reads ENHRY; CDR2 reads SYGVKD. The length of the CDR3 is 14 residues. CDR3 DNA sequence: TGTGCCATCAGCATGACAGGGGGCAATCAGCCCCAGCATTTT. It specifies CAISMTGGNQPQHF.

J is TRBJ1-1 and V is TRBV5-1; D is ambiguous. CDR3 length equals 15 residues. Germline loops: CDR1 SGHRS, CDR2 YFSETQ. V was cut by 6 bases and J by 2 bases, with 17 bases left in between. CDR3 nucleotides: TGCGCCAGCAAGATAGAGGGTACGTTCAACACTGAAGCTTTCTTT. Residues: CASKIEGTFNTEAFF.

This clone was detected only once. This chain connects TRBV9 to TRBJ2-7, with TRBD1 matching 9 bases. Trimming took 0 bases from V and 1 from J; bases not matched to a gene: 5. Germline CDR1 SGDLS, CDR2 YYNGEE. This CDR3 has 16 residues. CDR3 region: CASSVGAGQGSYEQYF. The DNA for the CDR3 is TGTGCCAGCAGCGTAGGAGCGGGACAGGGATCCTACGAGCAGTACTTC. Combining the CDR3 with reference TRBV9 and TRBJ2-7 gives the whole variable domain DSGVTQTPKHLITATGQRVTLRCSPRSGDLSVYWYQQSLDQGLQFLIQYYNGEERAKGNILERFSAQQFPDLHSELNLSSLELGDSALYFCASSVGAGQGSYEQYFGPGTRLTVT.

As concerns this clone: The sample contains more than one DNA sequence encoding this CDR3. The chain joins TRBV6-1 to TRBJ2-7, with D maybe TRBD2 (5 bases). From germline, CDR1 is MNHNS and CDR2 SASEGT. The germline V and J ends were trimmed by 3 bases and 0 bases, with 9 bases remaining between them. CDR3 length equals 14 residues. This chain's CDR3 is CASSEVGSSYEQYF. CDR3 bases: TGTGCCAGCAGTGAGGTTGGGAGCTCCTACGAGCAGTACTTC.

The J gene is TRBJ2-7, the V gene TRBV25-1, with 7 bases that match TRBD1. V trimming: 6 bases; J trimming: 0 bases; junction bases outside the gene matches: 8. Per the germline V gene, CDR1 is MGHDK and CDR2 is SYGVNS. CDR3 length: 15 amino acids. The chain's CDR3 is CASSHVAGGSYEQYF. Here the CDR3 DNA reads TGTGCCAGCAGCCACGTTGCAGGGGGCTCCTACGAGCAGTACTTC.